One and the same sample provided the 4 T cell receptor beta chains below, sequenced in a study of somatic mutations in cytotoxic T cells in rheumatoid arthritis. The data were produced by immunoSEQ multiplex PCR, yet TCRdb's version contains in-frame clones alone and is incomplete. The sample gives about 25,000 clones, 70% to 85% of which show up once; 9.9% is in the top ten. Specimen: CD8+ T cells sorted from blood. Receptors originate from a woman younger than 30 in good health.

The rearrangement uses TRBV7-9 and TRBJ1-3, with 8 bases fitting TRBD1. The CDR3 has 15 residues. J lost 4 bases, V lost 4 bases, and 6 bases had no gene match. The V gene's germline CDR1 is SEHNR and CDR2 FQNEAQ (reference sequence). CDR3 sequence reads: CASSSGQVYGNTIYF. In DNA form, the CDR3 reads TGTGCCAGCAGCTCGGGACAGGTATACGGAAACACCATATATTTT.

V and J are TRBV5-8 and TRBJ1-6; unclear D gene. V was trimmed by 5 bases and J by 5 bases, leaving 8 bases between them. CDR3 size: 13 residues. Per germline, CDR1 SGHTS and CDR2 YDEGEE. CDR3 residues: CASSLTDNSPLHF. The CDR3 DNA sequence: TGTGCCAGCAGTCTGACCGATAATTCACCCCTCCACTTT.

CDR3 residues: CASSRTGSYSTDTQYF. The DNA for the CDR3 is TGTGCCAGTAGTCGAACCGGGAGCTACAGCACAGATACGCAGTATTTT. V gene TRBV19 combines with J gene TRBJ2-3; weak D call: TRBD2 (6 bases). The CDR3 contains 16 residues. V was clipped by 5 bases and J by 0 bases, with 15 bases between them. The germline CDR1 and CDR2 sequences are LNHDA and SQIVND (reference sequence). Combining the CDR3 with reference TRBV19 and TRBJ2-3 gives the whole variable domain DGGITQSPKYLFRKEGQNVTLSCEQNLNHDAMYWYRQDPGQGLRLIYYSQIVNDFQKGDIAEGYSVSREKKESFPLTVTSAQKNPTAFYLCASSRTGSYSTDTQYFGPGTRLTVL.

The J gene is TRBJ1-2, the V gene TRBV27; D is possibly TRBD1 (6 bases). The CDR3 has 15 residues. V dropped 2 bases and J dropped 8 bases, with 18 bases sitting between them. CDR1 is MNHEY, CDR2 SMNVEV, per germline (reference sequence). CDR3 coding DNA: TGTGCCAGCAGTTTAAACAGGGAAGTGTTACAAGGCTACACCTTC. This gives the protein CASSLNREVLQGYTF.